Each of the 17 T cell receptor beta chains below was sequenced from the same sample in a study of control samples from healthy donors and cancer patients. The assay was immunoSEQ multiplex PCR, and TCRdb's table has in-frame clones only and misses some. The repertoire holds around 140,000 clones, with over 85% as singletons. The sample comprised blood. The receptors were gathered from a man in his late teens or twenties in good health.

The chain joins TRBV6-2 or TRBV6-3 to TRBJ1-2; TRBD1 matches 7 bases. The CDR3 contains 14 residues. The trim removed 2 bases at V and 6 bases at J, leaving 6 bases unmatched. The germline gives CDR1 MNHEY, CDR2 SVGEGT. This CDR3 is CASSYLRDSHGYTF. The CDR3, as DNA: TGTGCCAGCAGTTACCTCCGGGACAGCCATGGCTACACCTTC.

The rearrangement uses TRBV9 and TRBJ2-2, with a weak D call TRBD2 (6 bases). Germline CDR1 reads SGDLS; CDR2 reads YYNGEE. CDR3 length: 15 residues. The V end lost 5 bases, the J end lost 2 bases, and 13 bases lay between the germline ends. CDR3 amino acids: CASRRDSTNTGELFF. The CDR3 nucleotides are TGTGCCAGCAGGCGGGACTCCACAAACACCGGGGAGCTGTTTTTT.

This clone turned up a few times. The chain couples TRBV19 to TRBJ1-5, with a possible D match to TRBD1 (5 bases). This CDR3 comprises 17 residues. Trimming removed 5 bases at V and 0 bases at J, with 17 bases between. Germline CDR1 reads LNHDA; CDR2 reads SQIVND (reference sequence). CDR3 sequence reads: CASSLQDRIYSNQPQHF. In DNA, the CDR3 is TGTGCCAGTAGTCTCCAAGACAGAATTTATAGCAATCAGCCCCAGCATTTT.

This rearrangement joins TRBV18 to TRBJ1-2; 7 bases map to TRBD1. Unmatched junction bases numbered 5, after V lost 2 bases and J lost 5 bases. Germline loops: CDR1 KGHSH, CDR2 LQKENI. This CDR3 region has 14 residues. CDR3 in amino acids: CASSPARGQYGYTF. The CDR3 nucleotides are TGTGCCAGCTCACCAGCCCGGGGACAGTATGGCTACACCTTC. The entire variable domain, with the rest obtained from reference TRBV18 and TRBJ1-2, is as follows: NAGVMQNPRHLVRRRGQEARLRCSPMKGHSHVYWYRQLPEEGLKFMVYLQKENIIDESGMPKERFSAEFPKEGPSILRIQQVVRGDSAAYFCASSPARGQYGYTFGSGTRLTVV.

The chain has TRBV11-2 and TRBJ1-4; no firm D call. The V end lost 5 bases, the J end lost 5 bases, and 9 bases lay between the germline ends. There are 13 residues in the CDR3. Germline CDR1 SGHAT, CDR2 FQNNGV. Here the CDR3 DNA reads TGTGCCAGCAGCGCCAGCGGGAATGAAAAACTGTTTTTT. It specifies CASSASGNEKLFF.

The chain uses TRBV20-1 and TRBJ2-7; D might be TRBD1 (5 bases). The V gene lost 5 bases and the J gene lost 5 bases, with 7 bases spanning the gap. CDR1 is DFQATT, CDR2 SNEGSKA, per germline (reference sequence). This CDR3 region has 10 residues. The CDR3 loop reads CSAGAHEQYF. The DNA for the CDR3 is TGCAGTGCTGGGGCCCACGAGCAGTACTTC.

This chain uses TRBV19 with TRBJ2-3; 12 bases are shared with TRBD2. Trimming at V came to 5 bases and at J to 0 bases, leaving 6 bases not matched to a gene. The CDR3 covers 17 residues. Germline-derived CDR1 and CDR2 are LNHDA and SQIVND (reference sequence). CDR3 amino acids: CASSLLAGGLSTDTQYF. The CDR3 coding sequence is TGTGCCAGTAGTCTACTAGCGGGGGGCCTCAGCACAGATACGCAGTATTTT.

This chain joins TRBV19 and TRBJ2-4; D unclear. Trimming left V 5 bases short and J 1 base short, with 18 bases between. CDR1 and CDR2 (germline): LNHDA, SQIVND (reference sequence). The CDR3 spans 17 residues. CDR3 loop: CASSAWGFSTAKNIQYF. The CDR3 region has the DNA TGTGCCAGTAGTGCTTGGGGATTTTCTACGGCCAAAAACATTCAGTACTTC.

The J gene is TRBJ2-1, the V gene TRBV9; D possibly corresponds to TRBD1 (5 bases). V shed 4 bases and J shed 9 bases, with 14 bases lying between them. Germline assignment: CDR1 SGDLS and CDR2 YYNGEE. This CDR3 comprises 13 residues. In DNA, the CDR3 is TGTGCCAGCAGCACAGGCCCAGGACCTGAGCAGTTCTTC. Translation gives CASSTGPGPEQFF.

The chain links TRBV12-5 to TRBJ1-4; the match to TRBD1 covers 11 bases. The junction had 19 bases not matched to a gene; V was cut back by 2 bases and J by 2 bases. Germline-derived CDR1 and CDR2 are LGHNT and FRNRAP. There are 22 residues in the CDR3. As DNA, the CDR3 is TGTGCTAGTGGTTTGCTACCGACTCCTTGGGACAGGGGGGACATGACTAATGAAAAACTGTTTTTT. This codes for CASGLLPTPWDRGDMTNEKLFF.

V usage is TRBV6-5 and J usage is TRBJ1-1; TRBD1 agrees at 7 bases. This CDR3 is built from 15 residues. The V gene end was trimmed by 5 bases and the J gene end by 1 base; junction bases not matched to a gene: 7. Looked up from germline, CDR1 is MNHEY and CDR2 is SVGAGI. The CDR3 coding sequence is TGTGCCAGCAGTATAAACAGGGGTCCGAACACTGAAGCTTTCTTT. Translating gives CASSINRGPNTEAFF.

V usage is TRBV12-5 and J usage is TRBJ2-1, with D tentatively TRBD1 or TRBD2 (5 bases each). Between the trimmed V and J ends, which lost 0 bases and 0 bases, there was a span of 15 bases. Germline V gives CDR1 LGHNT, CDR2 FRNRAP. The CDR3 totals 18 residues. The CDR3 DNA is TGTGCTAGTGGTTTGGTACCTCTGTTGGGGGACTCCTACAATGAGCAGTTCTTC. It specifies CASGLVPLLGDSYNEQFF.

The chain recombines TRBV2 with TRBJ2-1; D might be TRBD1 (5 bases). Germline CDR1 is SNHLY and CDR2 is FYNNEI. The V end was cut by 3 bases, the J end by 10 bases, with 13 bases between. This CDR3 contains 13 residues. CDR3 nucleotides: TGTGCCAGCAGTGACCAGGGTAGGCTGGAGCAGTTCTTC. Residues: CASSDQGRLEQFF. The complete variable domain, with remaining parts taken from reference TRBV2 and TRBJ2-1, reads EPEVTQTPSHQVTQMGQEVILRCVPISNHLYFYWYRQILGQKVEFLVSFYNNEISEKSEIFDDQFSVERPDGSNFTLKIRSTKLEDSAMYFCASSDQGRLEQFFGPGTRLTVL.

The DNA of the CDR3 is TGTGCCAGGGCGGGAGAGCTGGGAGGCTATGGCTACACCTTC. This gives the protein CARAGELGGYGYTF. The V call is TRBV2, the J call TRBJ1-2; D gene ambiguous. The V gene's germline CDR1 is SNHLY and CDR2 FYNNEI. Trimming removed 9 bases from V and 4 bases from J, with 18 bases in between. The CDR3 extends over 14 amino acids.

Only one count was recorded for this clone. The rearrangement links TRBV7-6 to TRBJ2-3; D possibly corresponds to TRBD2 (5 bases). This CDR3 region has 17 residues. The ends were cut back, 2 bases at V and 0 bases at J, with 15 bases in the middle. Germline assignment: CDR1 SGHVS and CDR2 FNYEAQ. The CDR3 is CASSLQLRGISTDTQYF. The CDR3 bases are TGTGCCAGCAGCTTACAATTACGAGGGATTAGCACAGATACGCAGTATTTT. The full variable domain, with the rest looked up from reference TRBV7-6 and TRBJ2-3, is GAGVSQSPRYKVTKRGQDVALRCDPISGHVSLYWYRQALGQGPEFLTYFNYEAQQDKSGLPNDRFSAERPEGSISTLTIQRTEQRDSAMYRCASSLQLRGISTDTQYFGPGTRLTVL.

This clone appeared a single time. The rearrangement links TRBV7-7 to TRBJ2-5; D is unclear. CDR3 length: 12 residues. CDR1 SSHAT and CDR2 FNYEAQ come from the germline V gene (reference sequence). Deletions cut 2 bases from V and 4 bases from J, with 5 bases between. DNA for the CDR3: TGTGCCAGCAGCTTAAAGGGAGAGACCCAGTACTTC. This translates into CASSLKGETQYF.

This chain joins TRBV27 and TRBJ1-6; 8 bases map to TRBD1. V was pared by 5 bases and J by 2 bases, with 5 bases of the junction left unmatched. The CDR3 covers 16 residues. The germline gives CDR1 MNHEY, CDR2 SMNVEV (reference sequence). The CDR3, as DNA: TGTGCCAGCAGTACCGGGACAGGTACCTATAATTCACCCCTCCACTTT. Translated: CASSTGTGTYNSPLHF.